This record concerns one T cell receptor (beta chain) sequence. V lost 3 bases, J lost 8 bases, and 23 bases lay in between. This CDR3 spans 17 amino acids. The data were taken from a study of T-cell memory formation after mild COVID-19. TCRdb independently ran MiXCR on the 5' RACE reads; one entry per CDR3 protein. In the table there are 300,000 to 400,000 distinct CDR3 sequences, 25% to 30% of which are singletons. This TCR came from an adult woman who had mild COVID-19 (a few samples of this study predate the infection). Cell type and time point are not known. Sequencing was carried out using PBMCs or a T cell subset sorted from them (not recorded which). The V and J genes are TRBV6-7 and TRBJ2-4; D might be TRBD1 or TRBD2, each matching 5 bases. TRBV6-7 qualifies as an ORF whose function is uncertain. CDR3 bases: TGTGCCAGCAGTTATTGGGATGTGAGGGACCTAAAATACATTCAGTACTTC. Its translation is CASSYWDVRDLKYIQYF.